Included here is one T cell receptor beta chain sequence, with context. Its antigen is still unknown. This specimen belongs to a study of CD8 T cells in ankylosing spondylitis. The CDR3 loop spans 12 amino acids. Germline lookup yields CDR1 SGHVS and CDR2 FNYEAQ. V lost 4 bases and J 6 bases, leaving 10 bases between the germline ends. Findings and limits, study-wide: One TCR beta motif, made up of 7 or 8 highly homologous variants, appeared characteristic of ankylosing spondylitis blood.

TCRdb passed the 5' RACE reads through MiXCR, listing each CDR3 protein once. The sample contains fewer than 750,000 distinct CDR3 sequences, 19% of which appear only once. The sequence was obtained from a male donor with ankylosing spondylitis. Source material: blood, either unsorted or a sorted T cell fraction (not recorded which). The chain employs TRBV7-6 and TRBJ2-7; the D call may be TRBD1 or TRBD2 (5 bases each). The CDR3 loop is CASSSDSGEQYF. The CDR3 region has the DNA TGTGCCAGCAGCTCCGACAGCGGCGAGCAGTACTTC.